Sequencing of this T cell receptor beta chain was carried out in a study of OX40 agonist ivuxolimab in advanced cancers. Across the study: Intravenous ivuxolimab at 0.01 to 10 mg/kg was given to patients every 2 weeks. Study-level results: Some of the lowest clonal expansion was seen in partial responders at 0.1-3.0 mg/kg.

The germline V gene has CDR1 SNHLY and CDR2 FYNNEI. The CDR3 contains 13 residues. The germline V and J ends were trimmed by 6 bases and 6 bases, with 9 bases remaining between them. The protocol was immunoSEQ multiplex PCR, while the TCRdb copy is restricted to in-frame clones and leaves out a portion. The sample shows about 75,000 clones, 86% of them seen only once. Worth noting for this clone: The antigen is not known.

This sequence joins TRBV2 and TRBJ1-6; D might be TRBD1 (6 bases). The sequence derives from an adult with an advanced solid tumor such as melanoma, head and neck, liver or kidney cancer. The sample here was CD4+ or CD8+ T cells sorted from blood, taken in a trial of the OX40 agonist ivuxolimab. The chain's CDR3 is CASRTGSNSPLHF. The DNA of the CDR3 is TGTGCCAGCAGAACAGGGAGTAATTCACCCCTCCACTTT.